The 30 T cell receptor beta chains listed next were all sequenced from one sample in a study of spatial heterogeneity in lung cancer. A single record per CDR3 protein comes from TCRdb applying MiXCR to the 5' RACE reads. In the table there are about 45,000 distinct CDR3 sequences, 12% of which are singletons. Time point indicated: sample taken at primary tumor resection. Frozen PBMC, nontumor lung or tumor provided whole RNA, which was sequenced unsorted. Sequencing used PBMCs, obtained at surgery. These receptors were collected from a female donor with early-stage non-small cell lung cancer.

This clonotype was seen more than once but under ten times. The rearrangement links TRBV29-1 to TRBJ2-2, with 16 bases fitting TRBD2. The J segment lost 5 bases and the V segment lost 6 bases, leaving 3 bases of the junction unmatched. The germline V gene has CDR1 SQVTM and CDR2 ANQGSEA. The CDR3 runs 15 residues. The CDR3 is CSVLGLAGGTGELFF. CDR3 nucleotide sequence: TGCAGCGTCCTGGGACTAGCGGGGGGGACCGGGGAGCTGTTTTTT.

This clonotype appeared a few times. The chain is built from TRBV11-1 and TRBJ2-3; D possibly corresponds to TRBD2 (8 bases). Germline CDR1 is SGHAT and CDR2 is FQDESV (reference sequence). The V gene lost 4 bases and the J gene lost 1 base, with 24 bases spanning the gap. The CDR3 is 19 residues long. The CDR3 loop is CASSSGGLVKLSGTDTQYF. CDR3 in DNA: TGTGCCAGCAGCTCAGGGGGACTAGTTAAACTCTCAGGCACAGATACGCAGTATTTT.

In this sample, this clonotype turned up a few times. This chain connects TRBV13 to TRBJ2-3; tentative D call: TRBD2 (5 bases). The CDR3 length is 16 residues. Germline assignment: CDR1 PRHDT and CDR2 FYEKMQ (reference sequence). V was trimmed by 0 bases and J by 4 bases, leaving 14 bases between them. Here the CDR3 reads CASSLGPASPPDTQYF. CDR3 nucleotides: TGTGCCAGCAGCTTAGGCCCGGCTAGCCCTCCAGATACGCAGTATTTT.

In its sample, this clonotype was seen many times. The chain is built from TRBV11-2 and TRBJ2-2; D may be TRBD2 (6 bases). V gave up 0 bases and J gave up 1 base, with 6 bases separating them. CDR1 is SGHAT and CDR2 is FQNNGV in the germline V gene. The CDR3 has 15 residues. CDR3: CASSLDGGNTGELFF. The CDR3 nucleotides read TGTGCCAGCAGCTTAGACGGGGGGAACACCGGGGAGCTGTTTTTT.

The chain couples TRBV6-5 to TRBJ1-1; 7 positions agree with TRBD1. From germline, CDR1 is MNHEY and CDR2 SVGAGI. V was clipped by 5 bases and J by 5 bases; unmatched bases: 14. The CDR3 spans 16 residues. The CDR3 DNA follows: TGTGCCAGCAGTCGCTCATTACAGGGGAGCTTTACTGAAGCTTTCTTT. The encoded protein is CASSRSLQGSFTEAFF.

This clonotype showed up just a few times. The V call is TRBV5-5, the J call TRBJ2-7; D gene ambiguous. Trimming pared 1 base from V and 4 bases from J, leaving 9 bases between. The CDR3 contains 13 residues. Germline lookup yields CDR1 SGHKS and CDR2 YYEKEE (reference sequence). CDR3 residues: CASSLSPLYEQYF. DNA of the CDR3: TGTGCCAGCAGCTTGTCCCCGTTATACGAGCAGTACTTC.

The chain joins TRBV15 to TRBJ2-5; a weak D match, TRBD1 (6 bases). Between the trimmed V and J ends, which lost 3 bases and 5 bases, there was a span of 10 bases. The germline V gene encodes CDR1 LNHNV and CDR2 YYDKDF (reference sequence). The CDR3 sequence is 13 residues long. The CDR3, as DNA: TGTGCCACCAGCAGCAGACAGGCGGAGACCCAGTACTTC. It encodes CATSSRQAETQYF.

This clonotype was observed at least ten times. The V and J genes are TRBV6-5 and TRBJ1-1, with D possibly TRBD1 on 6 matching bases. The V gene lost 5 bases and the J gene lost 1 base, with 17 bases spanning the gap. The CDR3 spans 16 residues. Germline assignment: CDR1 MNHEY and CDR2 SVGAGI. The CDR3 sequence is CASSPDRRGTNTEAFF. The CDR3 DNA is TGTGCCAGCAGTCCCGACAGGCGGGGAACGAACACTGAAGCTTTCTTT.

The chain employs TRBV12-3 or TRBV12-4 and TRBJ1-2; 10 nucleotides align to TRBD1. CDR3 length: 14 amino acids. Trimming removed 5 bases from V and 5 bases from J; junction bases left unmatched: 5. The DNA for the CDR3 is TGTGCCAGCAGTCCCCGGACAGGGGGATATGGCTACACCTTC. This codes for CASSPRTGGYGYTF.

This clonotype was observed once. A much larger clone lies a single base off, so this may be a read error. The J gene is TRBJ2-1, the V gene TRBV28; maybe TRBD2 (6 bases). Looked up from germline, CDR1 is MDHEN and CDR2 is SYDVKM. The length of the CDR3 is 15 residues. The CDR3: CASSLLGGGYNEQSF. The CDR3 DNA reads TGTGCCAGCAGTTTATTGGGAGGAGGGTACAATGAGCAGTCCTTC. Drawing the rest from reference TRBV28 and TRBJ2-1, the complete variable domain is DVKVTQSSRYLVKRTGEKVFLECVQDMDHENMFWYRQDPGLGLRLIYFSYDVKMKEKGDIPEGYSVSREKKERFSLILESASTNQTSMYLCASSLLGGGYNEQSFGPGTRLTVL.

The chain employs TRBV18 and TRBJ2-3; 12 nucleotides line up with TRBD2. The junction had 3 bases not matched to a gene; V was cut back by 2 bases and J by 6 bases. Germline V gene sequence: CDR1 KGHSH, CDR2 LQKENI. The CDR3 loop spans 15 amino acids. This CDR3 is CASSPTSGGPDTQYF. CDR3 nucleotide sequence: TGTGCCAGCTCACCAACTAGCGGGGGGCCGGATACGCAGTATTTT. The variable domain in full, with the rest retrieved from reference TRBV18 and TRBJ2-3, is NAGVMQNPRHLVRRRGQEARLRCSPMKGHSHVYWYRQLPEEGLKFMVYLQKENIIDESGMPKERFSAEFPKEGPSILRIQQVVRGDSAAYFCASSPTSGGPDTQYFGPGTRLTVL.

V usage is TRBV5-1 and J usage is TRBJ2-5, with D maybe TRBD1 (5 bases). Per the germline V gene, CDR1 is SGHRS and CDR2 is YFSETQ. There are 15 residues in the CDR3. Trimming shortened V by 0 bases and J by 1 base, and 10 bases separated the two germline ends. For the CDR3, the DNA is TGCGCCAGCAGCTTGGCTGTGGGGCCCCAAGAGACCCAGTACTTC. Translated: CASSLAVGPQETQYF.

This clonotype was seen only a few times. The J gene is TRBJ2-3, the V gene TRBV4-2; 15 bases map to TRBD2. Germline CDR1 and CDR2: LGHNA and YNFKEQ. The CDR3 spans 16 residues. J gave up 4 bases and V 4 bases, and 3 bases lay outside the gene matches. The CDR3 DNA reads as TGTGCCAGCAGCCCACGGACTAGCGGGGGGGCAGATACGCAGTATTTT. Translating gives CASSPRTSGGADTQYF.

This clonotype has more than one count but fewer than ten. The chain employs TRBV5-1 and TRBJ2-3; TRBD2 agrees at 7 bases. J was trimmed by 4 bases and V by 4 bases; bases with no gene match: 12. The CDR3 extends over 16 amino acids. Germline values: CDR1 SGHRS, CDR2 YFSETQ. This CDR3 reads CASSPLDGGRADTQYF. The CDR3 DNA follows: TGCGCCAGCAGCCCCCTGGACGGGGGGAGGGCAGATACGCAGTATTTT.

This clonotype was seen a few times. The chain employs TRBV20-1 and TRBJ2-7; 10 bases are shared with TRBD1. Germline assignment: CDR1 DFQATT and CDR2 SNEGSKA (reference sequence). Trimming removed 5 bases from V and 7 bases from J; junction bases left unmatched: 14. The CDR3 covers 15 residues. CDR3 in DNA: TGCAGTGCTCCCAGGGGGGGGACAGGGGCGCTTGAGCAGTACTTC. Its protein is CSAPRGGTGALEQYF.

This clonotype was picked up a small number of times. The chain is built from TRBV5-1 and TRBJ2-7, with TRBD2 matching 10 bases. The germline V gene encodes CDR1 SGHRS and CDR2 YFSETQ. J gave up 0 bases and V 4 bases, and 4 bases lay outside the gene matches. The CDR3 covers 15 residues. The DNA for the CDR3 is TGCGCCAGCAGCGGAATAGCGGGGGGCTCCTACGAGCAGTACTTC. Translated: CASSGIAGGSYEQYF.

In its sample, this clonotype was seen a few times. This chain links TRBV12-3 or TRBV12-4 with TRBJ2-3; a possible D gene is TRBD2 (6 bases). V dropped 6 bases and J dropped 2 bases, with 9 bases sitting between them. The CDR3 has 13 amino acids. The CDR3 DNA reads TGTGCCAGCAGCCGGGACTCCACAGATACGCAGTATTTT. Its protein product is CASSRDSTDTQYF.

This clonotype was seen only a few times. The chain is built from TRBV12-3 or TRBV12-4 and TRBJ1-5; no definite D call. The CDR3 has 13 residues. Between the trimmed V and J ends, which lost 4 bases and 0 bases, there was a span of 4 bases. The DNA of the CDR3 is TGTGCCAGCAGTTCCTATAGCAATCAGCCCCAGCATTTT. It specifies CASSSYSNQPQHF.

The CDR3 bases are TGCAGCGTCGAAACAGAAAACACCGGGGAGCTGTTTTTT. Amino acids: CSVETENTGELFF. The rearrangement links TRBV29-1 to TRBJ2-2, with D hard to call. This CDR3 has 13 residues. CDR1 is SQVTM, CDR2 ANQGSEA, per germline. V shed 6 bases and J shed 2 bases, with 10 bases lying between them.

V is TRBV9 and J is TRBJ2-5, with D uncertain. In germline, CDR1 is SGDLS, CDR2 YYNGEE. Trimming stripped 4 bases from V and 5 bases from J, with 18 bases between. This CDR3 contains 15 residues. CDR3: CASSIAGAVGETQYF. CDR3 nucleotide sequence: TGTGCCAGCAGCATAGCCGGCGCAGTCGGTGAGACCCAGTACTTC.

This sequence joins TRBV7-2 and TRBJ2-5; D call uncertain. Per the germline V gene, CDR1 is SGHTA and CDR2 is FQGNSA. V lost 4 bases and J lost 7, with 16 bases in between. CDR3 length equals 14 residues. The CDR3 here is CASSSPTLKGTQYF. The CDR3 coding sequence is TGTGCCAGCAGCTCCCCGACTCTTAAGGGGACCCAGTACTTC.

This clonotype has more than one count but fewer than ten. The chain links TRBV6-5 to TRBJ1-1; D gene uncertain. The CDR3 has 10 residues. V dropped 10 bases and J dropped 5 bases, with 8 bases sitting between them. Germline V gene data show CDR1 as MNHEY and CDR2 as SVGAGI. The CDR3 loop reads CATVGTEAFF. Here the CDR3 DNA reads TGTGCCACTGTTGGTACTGAAGCTTTCTTT.

This clonotype turned up a few times. V and J are TRBV7-2 and TRBJ1-5; the D gene is possibly TRBD1 (6 bases). Per germline, CDR1 SGHTA and CDR2 FQGNSA. CDR3 length: 15 residues. V lost 1 base and J 2 bases, leaving 9 bases between the germline ends. The CDR3 nucleotides read TGTGCCAGCAGCTTAGTATGGACAGGCAATCAGCCCCAGCATTTT. This gives the protein CASSLVWTGNQPQHF.

This clonotype was seen repeatedly, ten times or more. The chain links TRBV12-3 or TRBV12-4 to TRBJ1-5, with 7 bases matching TRBD1. Trimming at V came to 6 bases and at J to 3 bases, leaving 2 bases not matched to a gene. There are 13 residues in the CDR3. The CDR3 DNA is TGTGCCAGCAGAGGGGGCAACAATCAGCCCCAGCATTTT. It yields the protein CASRGGNNQPQHF.

This chain connects TRBV7-2 to TRBJ2-7; D is undetermined. V was pared by 8 bases and J by 3 bases, with 11 bases between. Germline CDR1 SGHTA, CDR2 FQGNSA. CDR3 length: 12 amino acids. Here the CDR3 DNA reads TGTGCCAGCGGCTCGAACCTCTACGAGCAGTACTTC. It yields the protein CASGSNLYEQYF.

This clonotype was counted between two and nine times. The rearrangement joins TRBV6-5 to TRBJ1-1; maybe TRBD1 (6 bases). V lost 0 bases and J 6 bases, leaving 17 bases between the germline ends. Germline values: CDR1 MNHEY, CDR2 SVGAGI. The CDR3 covers 16 residues. The CDR3, as DNA: TGTGCCAGCAGTTACTCCTGGGGGCAGGGCATTTCTGAAGCTTTCTTT. Translation gives CASSYSWGQGISEAFF.

V usage is TRBV6-5 and J usage is TRBJ2-6, with a possible D match to TRBD2 (5 bases). Germline CDR1 and CDR2: MNHEY and SVGAGI. V was clipped by 6 bases and J by 2 bases, with 17 bases between them. The CDR3 loop spans 17 amino acids. The CDR3 spells CASRPWSSRAGANVLTF. Written as DNA, the CDR3 is TGTGCCAGCAGGCCCTGGAGCTCGAGGGCTGGGGCCAACGTCCTGACTTTC.

This clonotype was seen only a few times. This chain links TRBV4-3 with TRBJ1-2, with unresolved D. Trimming shortened V by 1 base and J by 3 bases, and 3 bases separated the two germline ends. The CDR3 consists of 12 residues. In germline, CDR1 is LGHNA, CDR2 YSLEER. CDR3 in DNA: TGCGCCAGCAGCCAAGGACACTATGGCTACACCTTC. This encodes CASSQGHYGYTF.

The V and J genes are TRBV11-3 and TRBJ2-3; D is unresolved. Germline values: CDR1 SGHNT, CDR2 YENEEA. The CDR3 covers 14 residues. Trimming pared 0 bases from V and 2 bases from J, leaving 6 bases between. CDR3 region: CASSLEHLTDTQYF. DNA of the CDR3: TGTGCCAGCAGCTTAGAGCACCTCACAGATACGCAGTATTTT.

The table lists this clonotype with many counts. The genes are TRBV14 and TRBJ1-2; weak D call: TRBD1 (6 bases). Germline V gene lookup returns CDR1 SGHDN and CDR2 FVKESK. The V gene lost 3 bases and the J gene lost 5 bases, with 7 bases spanning the gap. There are 12 residues in the CDR3. CDR3: CASSQQGYGYTF. DNA for the CDR3: TGTGCCAGCAGCCAGCAGGGGTATGGCTACACCTTC. The full variable domain, completed using reference TRBV14 and TRBJ1-2, is EAGVTQFPSHSVIEKGQTVTLRCDPISGHDNLYWYRRVMGKEIKFLLHFVKESKQDESGMPNNRFLAERTGGTYSTLKVQPAELEDSGVYFCASSQQGYGYTFGSGTRLTVV.